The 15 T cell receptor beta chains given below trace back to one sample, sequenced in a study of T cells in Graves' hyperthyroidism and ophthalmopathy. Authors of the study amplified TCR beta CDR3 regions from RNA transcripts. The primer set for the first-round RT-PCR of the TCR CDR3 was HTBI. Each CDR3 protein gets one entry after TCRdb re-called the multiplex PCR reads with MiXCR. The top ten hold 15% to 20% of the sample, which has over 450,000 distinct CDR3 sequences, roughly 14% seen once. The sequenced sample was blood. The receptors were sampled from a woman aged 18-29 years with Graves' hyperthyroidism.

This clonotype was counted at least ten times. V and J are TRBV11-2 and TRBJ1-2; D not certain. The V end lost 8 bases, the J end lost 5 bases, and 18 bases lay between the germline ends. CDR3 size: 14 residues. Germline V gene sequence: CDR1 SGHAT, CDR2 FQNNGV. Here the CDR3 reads CASVGVISPYGYTF. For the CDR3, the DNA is TGTGCCAGCGTGGGAGTAATATCCCCTTATGGCTACACCTTC.

The CDR3 bases are TGTGCCAGCAGCTTCGGACCCCTTAGCCGGGGGGGAGAGACCCAGTACTTC. Translated, it gives CASSFGPLSRGGETQYF. V is TRBV5-6 and J is TRBJ2-5, with 8 positions matching TRBD2. The CDR3 covers 17 residues. Trimming removed 2 bases from V and 4 bases from J; junction bases left unmatched: 13. Looked up from germline, CDR1 is SGHDT and CDR2 is YYEEEE.

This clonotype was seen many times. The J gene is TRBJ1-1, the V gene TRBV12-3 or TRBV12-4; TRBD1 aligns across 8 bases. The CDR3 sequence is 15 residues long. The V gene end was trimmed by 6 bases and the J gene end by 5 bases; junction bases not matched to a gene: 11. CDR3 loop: CASSRLTGGETEAFF. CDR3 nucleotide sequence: TGTGCCAGCAGCCGTCTTACAGGGGGGGAAACTGAAGCTTTCTTT.

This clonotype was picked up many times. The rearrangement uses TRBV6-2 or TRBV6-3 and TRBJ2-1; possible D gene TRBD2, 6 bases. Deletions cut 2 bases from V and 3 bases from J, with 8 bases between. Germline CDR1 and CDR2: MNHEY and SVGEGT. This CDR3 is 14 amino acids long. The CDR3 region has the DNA TGTGCCAGCAGTTACGGGCGGGACTACAATGAGCAGTTCTTC. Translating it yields CASSYGRDYNEQFF.

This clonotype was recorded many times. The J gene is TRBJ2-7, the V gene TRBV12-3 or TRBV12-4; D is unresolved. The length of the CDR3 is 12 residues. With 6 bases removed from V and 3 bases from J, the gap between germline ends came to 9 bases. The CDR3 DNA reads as TGTGCCAGCAGCTCTGACCTCTACGAGCAGTACTTC. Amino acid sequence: CASSSDLYEQYF.

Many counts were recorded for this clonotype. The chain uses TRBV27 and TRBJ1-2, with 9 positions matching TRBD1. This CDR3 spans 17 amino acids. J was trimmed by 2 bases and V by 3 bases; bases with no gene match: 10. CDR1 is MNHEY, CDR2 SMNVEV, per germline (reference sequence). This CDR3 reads CASSFSDRGRSNYGYTF. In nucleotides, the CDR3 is TGTGCCAGCAGTTTTTCGGACAGGGGCCGATCAAACTATGGCTACACCTTC.

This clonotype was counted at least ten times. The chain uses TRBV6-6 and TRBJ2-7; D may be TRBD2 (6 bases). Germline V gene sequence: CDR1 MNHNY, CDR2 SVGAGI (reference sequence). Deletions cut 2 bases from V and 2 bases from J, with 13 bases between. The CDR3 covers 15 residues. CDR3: CASSYALGLAYEQYF. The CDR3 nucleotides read TGTGCCAGCAGTTACGCCTTGGGACTCGCCTACGAGCAGTACTTC.

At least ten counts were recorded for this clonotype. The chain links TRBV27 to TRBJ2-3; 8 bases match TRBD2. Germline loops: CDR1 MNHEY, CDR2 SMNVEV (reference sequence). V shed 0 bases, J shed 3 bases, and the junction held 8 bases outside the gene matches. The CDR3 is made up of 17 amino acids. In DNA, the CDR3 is TGTGCCAGCAGTTTATCCCTACAGCGGGAGTCTACAGATACGCAGTATTTT. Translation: CASSLSLQRESTDTQYF.

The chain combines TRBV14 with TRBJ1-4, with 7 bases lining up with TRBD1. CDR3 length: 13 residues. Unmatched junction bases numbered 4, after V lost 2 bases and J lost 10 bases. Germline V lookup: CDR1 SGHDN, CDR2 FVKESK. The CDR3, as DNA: TGTGCCAGCAGCCAAAAGGGGGCTGGAAAACTGTTTTTT. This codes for CASSQKGAGKLFF.

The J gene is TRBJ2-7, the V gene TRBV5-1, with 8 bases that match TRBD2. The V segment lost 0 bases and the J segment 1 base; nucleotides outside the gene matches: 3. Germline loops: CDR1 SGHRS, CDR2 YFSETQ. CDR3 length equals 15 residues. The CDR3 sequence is CASSLEGGRSYEQYV. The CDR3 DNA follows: TGCGCCAGCAGCTTGGAGGGCGGGAGGTCCTACGAGCAGTACGTC.

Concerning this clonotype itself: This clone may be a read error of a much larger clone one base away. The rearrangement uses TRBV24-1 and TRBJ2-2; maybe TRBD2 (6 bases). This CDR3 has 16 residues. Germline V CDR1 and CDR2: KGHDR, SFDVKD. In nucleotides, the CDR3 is TGTGCCCCCAGTGATTTGCGGCAGGAGGGCACCGGGGAGCTGTTTTTT. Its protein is CAPSDLRQEGTGELFF.

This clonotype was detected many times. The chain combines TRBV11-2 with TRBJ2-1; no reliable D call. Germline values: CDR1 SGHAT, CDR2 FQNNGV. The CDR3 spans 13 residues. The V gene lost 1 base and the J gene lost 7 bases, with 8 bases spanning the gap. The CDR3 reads CASSLALKNEQFF. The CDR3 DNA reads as TGTGCCAGCAGCTTAGCGCTAAAAAATGAGCAGTTCTTC. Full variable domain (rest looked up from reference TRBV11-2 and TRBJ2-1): EAGVAQSPRYKIIEKRQSVAFWCNPISGHATLYWYQQILGQGPKLLIQFQNNGVVDDSQLPKDRFSAERLKGVDSTLKIQPAKLEDSAVYLCASSLALKNEQFFGPGTRLTVL.

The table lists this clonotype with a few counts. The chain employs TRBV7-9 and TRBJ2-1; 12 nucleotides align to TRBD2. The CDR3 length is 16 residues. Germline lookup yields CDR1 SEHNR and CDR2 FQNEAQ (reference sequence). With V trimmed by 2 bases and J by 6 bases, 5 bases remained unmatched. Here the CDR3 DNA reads TGTGCCAGCAGCTTACCGACTAGCGGGAGTATCAATGAGCAGTTCTTC. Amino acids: CASSLPTSGSINEQFF.

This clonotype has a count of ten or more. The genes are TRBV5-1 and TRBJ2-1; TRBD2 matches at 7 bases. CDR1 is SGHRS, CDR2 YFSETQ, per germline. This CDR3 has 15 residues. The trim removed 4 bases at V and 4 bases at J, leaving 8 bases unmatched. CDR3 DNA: TGCGCCAGCAGCCCCAGGCGGGAGAGATACAATGAGCAGTTCTTC. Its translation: CASSPRRERYNEQFF. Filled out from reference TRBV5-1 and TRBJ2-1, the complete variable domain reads KAGVTQTPRYLIKTRGQQVTLSCSPISGHRSVSWYQQTPGQGLQFLFEYFSETQRNKGNFPGRFSGRQFSNSRSEMNVSTLELGDSALYLCASSPRRERYNEQFFGPGTRLTVL.

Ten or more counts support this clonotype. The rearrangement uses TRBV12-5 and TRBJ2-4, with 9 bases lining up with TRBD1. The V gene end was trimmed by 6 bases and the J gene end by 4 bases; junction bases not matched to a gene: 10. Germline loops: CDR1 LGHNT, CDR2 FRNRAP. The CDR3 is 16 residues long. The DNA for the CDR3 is TGTGCTAGTGGACCGGGACAGGGAAAAACTAAAAACATTCAGTACTTC. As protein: CASGPGQGKTKNIQYF. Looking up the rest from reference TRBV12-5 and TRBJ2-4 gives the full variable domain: DARVTQTPRHKVTEMGQEVTMRCQPILGHNTVFWYRQTMMQGLELLAYFRNRAPLDDSGMPKDRFSAEMPDATLATLKIQPSEPRDSAVYFCASGPGQGKTKNIQYFGAGTRLSVL.